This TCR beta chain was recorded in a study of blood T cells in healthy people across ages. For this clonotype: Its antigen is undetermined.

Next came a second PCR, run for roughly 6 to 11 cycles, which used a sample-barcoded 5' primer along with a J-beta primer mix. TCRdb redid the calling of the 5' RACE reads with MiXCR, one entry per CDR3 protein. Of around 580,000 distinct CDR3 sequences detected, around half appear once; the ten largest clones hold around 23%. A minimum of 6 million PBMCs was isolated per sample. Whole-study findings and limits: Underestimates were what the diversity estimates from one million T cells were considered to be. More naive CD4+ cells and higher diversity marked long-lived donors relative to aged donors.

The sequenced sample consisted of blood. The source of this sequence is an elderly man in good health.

The CDR3 sequence is CASSYSRQTYEQYF. Written as DNA, the CDR3 is TGTGCCAGCAGTTACTCGAGGCAGACCTACGAGCAGTACTTC. The chain is built from TRBV6-5 and TRBJ2-7; D remains unclear. Germline V gene lookup returns CDR1 MNHEY and CDR2 SVGAGI. V gave up 0 bases and J gave up 2 bases, with 8 bases separating them. CDR3 length: 14 residues.